This T cell receptor (beta chain) derives from a study of blood T cell repertoires in COVID-19. Study information: The analysed material was cDNA or gDNA that came from T cells, B-cell-depleted T cells, or PBMCs.

Participants were placed into cohorts based on the clinical history they reported. The study counted Cohort 3 donors as recovered given two negative PCRs, clearance, or symptom resolution. This clone was observed many times. The germline V and J ends were trimmed by 8 bases and 4 bases, with 11 bases remaining between them. CDR3 length equals 12 residues. Methods used by the authors: It was from reference gene primer amplification that nucleated cell counts were estimated. Sequencing used immunoSEQ multiplex PCR; TCRdb keeps in-frame clones, though not all of them. The V and J calls and clone size are taken from that table; D and trimming were inferred from the DNA. Of about 160,000 clones listed, roughly 85% are singletons.

The receptor's source is a man in his fifties or sixties who had recovered from COVID-19. Sequences were obtained from PBMCs or T cells enriched from blood (not recorded which). The rearrangement joins TRBV12-3 or TRBV12-4 to TRBJ1-2; D unresolved. The CDR3 region is CASSPLRYGYTF. The CDR3 DNA sequence: TGTGCCAGCTCTCCCCTCCGCTATGGCTACACCTTC.